The T cell receptor beta chain described here comes from a study of breast tumors, draining lymph nodes, adjacent tissues. As concerns this clonotype: As yet, its antigen is unknown. One junction end disagrees with the germline gene, perhaps due to a read error.

Using its own MiXCR run on the multiplex PCR reads, TCRdb lists one record per CDR3 protein. The table lists about 270,000 distinct CDR3 sequences, roughly 30% of them singletons, with more than 0.95% in the top ten. The lymph nodes were axillary draining lymph nodes from breast cancer patients. The CDR3 length is 12 residues. Germline V gene lookup returns CDR1 SNHLY and CDR2 FYNNEI. General observations from the study: Tumor TCR diversity was below lymph nodes but above nontumor tissue. That most tumor T cells come from lymph nodes remained unproven. Findings are consistent with lymph node origin and intratumoral expansion of most tumor T cells. Luminal-like breast cancer showed significantly higher tumor–nontumor repertoire similarity than basal-like.

The genes are TRBV2 and TRBJ2-1; D might be TRBD1 (6 bases). The source material was axillary lymph node tissue. This TCR came from a female donor with breast cancer. Some clones in this sample may be carry-over from other donors' samples. CDR3 sequence reads: CASRDFGTRSYF. CDR3 sequence (DNA): TGTGCCAGCAGGGACTTCGGGACACGGTCCTACTTC.